This TCR beta chain is from a study of OX40 agonist ivuxolimab in advanced cancers. In its sample, this clone was seen a few times. The CDR3 totals 16 residues. The V gene's germline CDR1 is MNHEY and CDR2 SMNVEV (reference sequence). V was clipped by 5 bases and J by 1 base, with 15 bases between them. The protocol was immunoSEQ multiplex PCR, while the TCRdb copy is restricted to in-frame clones and leaves out a portion. The table includes 35,000 or so clones, roughly 72% detected once. The receptor was derived from an adult with an advanced solid tumor such as melanoma, head and neck, liver or kidney cancer. The rearrangement links TRBV27 to TRBJ1-5; D perhaps matches TRBD1 (6 bases). This sample comprised CD4+ or CD8+ T cells sorted from blood, obtained in a trial of the OX40 agonist ivuxolimab. The CDR3: CASSPGQPGSNQPQHF. The CDR3 bases are TGTGCCAGCAGTCCTGGACAGCCCGGAAGCAATCAGCCCCAGCATTTT.